This TCR beta chain was profiled in a study of T cell changes during pregnancy in multiple sclerosis. CDR1 is SQVTM and CDR2 is ANQGSEA in the germline V gene. V was clipped by 5 bases and J by 4 bases, with 17 bases between them. The CDR3 sequence is 14 residues long. This clone was observed once. Libraries were prepared by immunoSEQ multiplex PCR; TCRdb keeps only in-frame clonotypes and omits some of them. This sample has about 40,000 clones; approximately 94% occur once, and the top ten carry more than 0.35%. The material sequenced was CD4+ T cells from peripheral blood mononuclear cells, taken after pregnancy. This TCR derives from a female donor with multiple sclerosis, enrolled in a pregnancy study. The J gene is TRBJ1-1, the V gene TRBV29-1; no clear D. CDR3 loop: CSVRHIVSGTEAFF. CDR3 DNA sequence: TGCAGCGTTCGACACATAGTCTCCGGCACTGAAGCTTTCTTT.